Below are 18 T cell receptor beta chains sequenced from a single sample in a study of monozygotic twins with inflammatory bowel disease. TCRdb reanalyzed the 5' RACE reads, giving one entry per CDR3 protein sequence and no DNA. The sample table sets out more than 120,000 distinct CDR3 sequences. Sequenced: blood. The receptors come from a human donor with ulcerative colitis or Crohn's disease, or a healthy co-twin of an affected twin (not recorded which).

This sequence joins TRBV20-1 and TRBJ1-1. Germline CDR1 reads DFQATT; CDR2 reads SNEGSKA (reference sequence). This CDR3 has 13 amino acids. This CDR3 is CSATRGTNTEAFF.

The rearrangement joins TRBV12-3 or TRBV12-4 to TRBJ2-3; there is no DNA to check the TCRdb D call of TRBD1. This CDR3 has 16 amino acids. CDR3 in amino acids: CASSLAPGTHTDTQYF.

The CDR3 sequence: CASSSRVVTDGQVYEQYF. The chain combines TRBV11-2 with TRBJ2-7; TCRdb names TRBD1, which stays unverified in the absence of DNA. This CDR3 spans 18 amino acids. CDR1 is SGHAT and CDR2 is FQNNGV in the germline V gene.

The genes are TRBV6-2 or TRBV6-3 and TRBJ2-1. From germline, CDR1 is MNHEY and CDR2 SVGEGT. This CDR3 has 13 amino acids. This chain's CDR3 is CASSPFGNNEQFF.

This chain connects TRBV20-1 to TRBJ2-7. The CDR3 spans 13 residues. The germline CDR1 and CDR2 sequences are DFQATT and SNEGSKA (reference sequence). The CDR3 region is CSARDDKPYEQYF.

This chain connects TRBV12-3 or TRBV12-4 to TRBJ1-1; TCRdb lists TRBD1, though no DNA is available to test this call. The CDR3 is 12 amino acids. The CDR3 is CASTRWGLEAFF.

V gene TRBV6-1 combines with J gene TRBJ2-5; with no DNA, the TCRdb D assignment of TRBD2 cannot be verified. The CDR3 extends over 20 amino acids. Germline V gene data show CDR1 as MNHNS and CDR2 as SASEGT. The CDR3 here is CASSGRSGGGVKGHSRTQYF.

CDR3 loop: CASSPGINSPLHF. V and J are TRBV11-2 and TRBJ1-6. The germline V gene encodes CDR1 SGHAT and CDR2 FQNNGV. This CDR3 has 13 amino acids. The full variable domain, rest sourced from reference TRBV11-2 and TRBJ1-6, is EAGVAQSPRYKIIEKRQSVAFWCNPISGHATLYWYQQILGQGPKLLIQFQNNGVVDDSQLPKDRFSAERLKGVDSTLKIQPAKLEDSAVYLCASSPGINSPLHFGNGTRLTVT.

The chain combines TRBV30 with TRBJ1-3. The germline gives CDR1 GTSNPN, CDR2 SVGIG (reference sequence). This CDR3 spans 14 amino acids. The CDR3 region is CAWDPTLAGNTIYF. Combining the CDR3 with reference TRBV30 and TRBJ1-3 gives the whole variable domain SQTIHQWPATLVQPVGSPLSLECTVEGTSNPNLYWYRQAAGRGLQLLFYSVGIGQISSEVPQNLSASRPQDRQFILSSKKLLLSDSGFYLCAWDPTLAGNTIYFGEGSWLTVV.

J is TRBJ2-7 and V is TRBV7-3; without DNA, the TCRdb call of TRBD2 cannot be checked. The CDR3 has 13 amino acids. Germline-derived CDR1 and CDR2 are SGHTA and FQGTGA. CDR3: CASSKGPNSEQYF.

V and J are TRBV29-1 and TRBJ2-3; TCRdb gives TRBD1 as the D gene, but with no DNA this cannot be confirmed. Germline CDR1 SQVTM, CDR2 ANQGSEA. CDR3 size: 12 residues. CDR3 protein: CSFLLVTDTQYF.

This chain uses TRBV20-1 with TRBJ2-3; TCRdb names TRBD2, which stays unverified in the absence of DNA. The CDR3 is 14 amino acids. Germline V gene lookup returns CDR1 DFQATT and CDR2 SNEGSKA (reference sequence). This CDR3 is CSAIAGALTDTQYF.

V is TRBV4-2 and J is TRBJ2-5; as DNA is missing, the TRBD2 call by TCRdb cannot be tested. The CDR3 spans 17 residues. Germline lookup yields CDR1 LGHNA and CDR2 YNFKEQ. The CDR3 loop reads CASSQVSRKGVEETQYF.

V and J are TRBV25-1 and TRBJ1-2; TCRdb gives TRBD1 as the D gene, but with no DNA this cannot be confirmed. The CDR3 is made up of 14 amino acids. Germline assignment: CDR1 MGHDK and CDR2 SYGVNS. The CDR3 is CASRGRGGHYGYTF.

The V call is TRBV12-3 or TRBV12-4, the J call TRBJ2-1; no DNA is available, so the TRBD2 call from TCRdb remains unchecked. This CDR3 comprises 18 residues. The CDR3 loop is CASSFDWLAGGNPNEQFF.

The chain couples TRBV9 to TRBJ1-2. Germline V gene sequence: CDR1 SGDLS, CDR2 YYNGEE. The CDR3 has 12 amino acids. The chain's CDR3 is CASSAFDYGYTF. Full variable domain (outside the CDR3, taken from reference TRBV9 and TRBJ1-2): DSGVTQTPKHLITATGQRVTLRCSPRSGDLSVYWYQQSLDQGLQFLIQYYNGEERAKGNILERFSAQQFPDLHSELNLSSLELGDSALYFCASSAFDYGYTFGSGTRLTVV.

The chain couples TRBV20-1 to TRBJ2-3; TCRdb proposes TRBD1, but this gene call is untestable without DNA. CDR1 is DFQATT and CDR2 is SNEGSKA in the germline V gene (reference sequence). There are 15 residues in the CDR3. CDR3 residues: CSARMAGDNTDTQYF.

The chain links TRBV5-1 to TRBJ1-3; TCRdb's D gene call, TRBD1, goes unchecked for lack of DNA. The CDR3 is 16 residues long. CDR1 and CDR2 from the germline V gene are SGHRS and YFSETQ. The CDR3 reads CASSLNPQVSGNTIYF.